Below, one TCR beta chain is given with its context. The data belong to a study of T cells in Graves' hyperthyroidism and ophthalmopathy. Using RNA transcripts as the source, TCR beta CDR3 regions were amplified. HTBI primers were employed in a first-round RT-PCR of the TCR CDR3. TCRdb itself ran the multiplex PCR reads through MiXCR, one entry per CDR3 protein. The table lists roughly 600,000 distinct CDR3 sequences, about 15% of them singletons. This clonotype was obtained from a woman in her 50s with Graves' ophthalmopathy. Material for sequencing was blood.

DNA of the CDR3: TGCGCCAGCAGCTTGGCCAGCACCTCCGAGACCCAGTACTTC. This translates into CASSLASTSETQYF. The gene calls are TRBV5-1 and TRBJ2-5; no reliable D call. V lost 0 bases and J 5 bases, leaving 11 bases between the germline ends. Germline assignment: CDR1 SGHRS and CDR2 YFSETQ. This CDR3 spans 14 amino acids.